The 23 T cell receptor beta chains below all came from one sample that was sequenced in a study of T cell changes during pregnancy in multiple sclerosis. Assay used: immunoSEQ multiplex PCR; TCRdb lists only in-frame clones, some missing. The sample shows tens of thousands of clones, 90% of them seen only once. Specimen: peripheral blood, collected in the first trimester of pregnancy. These TCRs come from a female donor in good health, enrolled as a control in a pregnancy study.

The rearrangement links TRBV14 to TRBJ1-6, with 9 nucleotides matching TRBD1. V was pared by 3 bases and J by 7 bases, with 4 bases of the junction left unmatched. Germline V gene sequence: CDR1 SGHDN, CDR2 FVKESK. This CDR3 region has 15 residues. The CDR3 DNA follows: TGTGCCAGCAGCCATCTCGACAGGGGGAATTCACCCCTCCACTTT. It encodes CASSHLDRGNSPLHF.

J is TRBJ1-1 and V is TRBV18, with 10 bases fitting TRBD1. Germline V lookup: CDR1 KGHSH, CDR2 LQKENI. V was pared by 6 bases and J by 4 bases, with 8 bases of the junction left unmatched. The CDR3 sequence is 15 residues long. This CDR3 reads CASSGTGVGSTEAFF. DNA of the CDR3: TGTGCCAGCTCCGGGACAGGGGTTGGGAGCACTGAAGCTTTCTTT.

Relative to its sample, this clone is medium-sized. The CDR3 here is CASSLPTGATEAFF. The CDR3 nucleotides read TGTGCCAGCAGTTTACCGACAGGGGCCACTGAAGCTTTCTTT. The V call is TRBV28, the J call TRBJ1-1, with 8 positions matching TRBD1. This CDR3 comprises 14 residues. After removal of 2 bases from V and 4 bases from J, the junction contained 3 bases not matched to a gene. CDR1 is MDHEN and CDR2 is SYDVKM in the germline V gene.

The gene calls are TRBV29-1 and TRBJ2-3; 8 nucleotides agree with TRBD2. Germline CDR1 is SQVTM and CDR2 is ANQGSEA. The V gene end was trimmed by 5 bases and the J gene end by 5 bases; junction bases not matched to a gene: 6. The length of the CDR3 is 13 residues. CDR3 in DNA: TGCAGCGTTCTTGGGCTAGCGGGAGATACGCAGTATTTT. Its translation is CSVLGLAGDTQYF.

This clone was seen a few times. The genes are TRBV6-1 and TRBJ1-5, with TRBD1 as a possible D gene (5 bases). The V and J ends lost 3 bases and 4 bases respectively, with 10 bases between them. The CDR3 loop spans 14 amino acids. CDR1 is MNHNS, CDR2 SASEGT, per germline. For the CDR3, the DNA is TGTGCCAGCAGTGACGGAGGGGCAAATCAGCCCCAGCATTTT. Its translation: CASSDGGANQPQHF.

The V call is TRBV1, the J call TRBJ2-5; the table's D gene call, TRBD1, was not cross checked with the DNA. TRBV1 is deemed a pseudogene. CDR3 size: 16 residues. CDR3 in amino acids: CTSSQDFSSPKETQYF. The CDR3, as DNA: TGCACCAGCAGCCAAGATTTCAGTTCGCCCAAAGAGACCCAGTACTTC.

This clone was counted a single time. The chain links TRBV5-1 to TRBJ2-1; D not certain. This CDR3 contains 15 residues. Trimming stripped 5 bases from V and 4 bases from J, with 16 bases between. The germline gives CDR1 SGHRS, CDR2 YFSETQ. CDR3 amino acids: CASSPTLLYYNEQFF. CDR3 nucleotide sequence: TGCGCCAGCAGTCCGACACTGTTGTATTACAATGAGCAGTTCTTC.

The chain uses TRBV9 and TRBJ2-3; D is unclear. The CDR3 has 11 amino acids. V gave up 4 bases and J gave up 6 bases, with 6 bases separating them. Germline loops: CDR1 SGDLS, CDR2 YYNGEE. The CDR3 protein is CASSPGDTQYF. CDR3 DNA sequence: TGTGCCAGCAGCCCGGGTGATACGCAGTATTTT.

This sequence joins TRBV2 and TRBJ2-1; 9 bases align to TRBD1. V shed 8 bases and J 8 bases; nucleotides not matched to a gene: 10. Germline lookup yields CDR1 SNHLY and CDR2 FYNNEI. The CDR3 spans 14 residues. The chain's CDR3 is CASCRTGDGYEQFF. The DNA for the CDR3 is TGTGCCAGCTGTAGGACAGGGGATGGATATGAGCAGTTCTTC. Together with reference TRBV2 and TRBJ2-1, the CDR3 gives the full variable domain: EPEVTQTPSHQVTQMGQEVILRCVPISNHLYFYWYRQILGQKVEFLVSFYNNEISEKSEIFDDQFSVERPDGSNFTLKIRSTKLEDSAMYFCASCRTGDGYEQFFGPGTRLTVL.

The CDR3 sequence: CASKAGLYNNEQFF. The CDR3 region has the DNA TGTGCCAGCAAGGCAGGACTTTATAACAATGAGCAGTTCTTC. V usage is TRBV6-6 and J usage is TRBJ2-1; D perhaps matches TRBD2 (5 bases). The V end lost 7 bases, the J end lost 5 bases, and 15 bases lay between the germline ends. The CDR3 is made up of 14 amino acids. The V gene's germline CDR1 is MNHNY and CDR2 SVGAGI (reference sequence).

The chain couples TRBV27 to TRBJ2-1; 8 nucleotides match TRBD2. V shed 7 bases, J shed 0 bases, and the junction held 5 bases outside the gene matches. This CDR3 contains 15 residues. The germline V gene encodes CDR1 MNHEY and CDR2 SMNVEV (reference sequence). This CDR3 reads CASTTSGSSYNEQFF. DNA for the CDR3: TGTGCCAGCACCACTAGCGGAAGCTCCTACAATGAGCAGTTCTTC.

The chain carries TRBV6-5 and TRBJ1-1; D remains unclear. The length of the CDR3 is 13 residues. CDR1 and CDR2 (germline): MNHEY, SVGAGI. Trimming removed 4 bases at V and 0 bases at J, with 6 bases between. The CDR3 loop is CASSSIMNTEAFF. CDR3 coding DNA: TGTGCCAGCAGTTCCATCATGAACACTGAAGCTTTCTTT.

This rearrangement joins TRBV28 to TRBJ2-7; 9 bases map to TRBD2. From germline, CDR1 is MDHEN and CDR2 SYDVKM. Germline trimming cut 5 bases from V and 0 bases from J; bases unmatched to any gene: 14. The CDR3 is made up of 18 amino acids. CDR3 nucleotides: TGTGCCAGCAGTCTCACCATAGGGACTAGCTTGATCTCCTACGAGCAGTACTTC. Its translation is CASSLTIGTSLISYEQYF.

V gene TRBV7-9 combines with J gene TRBJ2-1; D is possibly TRBD1 (5 bases). From germline, CDR1 is SEHNR and CDR2 FQNEAQ (reference sequence). V was shortened by 2 bases and J by 7 bases, with 6 bases between the two germline ends. CDR3 length: 12 residues. The CDR3 nucleotides read TGTGCCAGCAGCTTATCAGGGAATGAGCAGTTCTTC. Its protein is CASSLSGNEQFF.

This clone was counted a single time. The rearrangement joins TRBV6-5 to TRBJ2-3, with 14 bases matching TRBD2. The CDR3 runs 13 residues. Germline V gene data show CDR1 as MNHEY and CDR2 as SVGAGI. With V trimmed by 5 bases and J by 13 bases, 5 bases remained unmatched. The CDR3 is CASSPGLAGVKYF. The CDR3, as DNA: TGTGCCAGCAGTCCGGGACTAGCGGGAGTAAAGTATTTT.

The genes are TRBV25-1 and TRBJ2-7, with D possibly TRBD1 on 6 matching bases. The CDR3 extends over 15 amino acids. CDR1 MGHDK and CDR2 SYGVNS come from the germline V gene. The V gene lost 1 base and the J gene lost 5 bases, with 15 bases spanning the gap. This chain's CDR3 is CASSESGKGVHEQYF. The CDR3 bases are TGTGCCAGCAGTGAATCGGGGAAGGGGGTCCACGAGCAGTACTTC.

The gene calls are TRBV5-1 and TRBJ2-1, with D possibly matching TRBD2 (6 bases). This CDR3 has 15 residues. Germline V gene sequence: CDR1 SGHRS, CDR2 YFSETQ. V shed 2 bases and J shed 9 bases, with 18 bases lying between them. CDR3 coding DNA: TGCGCCAGCAGCTTTGGGGGGACTTCTACTACTGAGCAGTTCTTC. It codes for CASSFGGTSTTEQFF.

The chain combines TRBV19 with TRBJ1-5; the D gene is possibly TRBD1 (5 bases). V dropped 3 bases and J dropped 6 bases, with 15 bases sitting between them. From germline, CDR1 is LNHDA and CDR2 SQIVND (reference sequence). The CDR3 extends over 15 amino acids. The CDR3 is CASSIWQGRAQPQHF. CDR3 bases: TGTGCCAGTAGTATTTGGCAGGGAAGGGCTCAGCCCCAGCATTTT.

V usage is TRBV28 and J usage is TRBJ2-7, with 8 bases identical to TRBD1. The CDR3 is 13 amino acids. Looked up from germline, CDR1 is MDHEN and CDR2 is SYDVKM. J lost 2 bases, V lost 3 bases, and 0 bases had no gene match. The CDR3 bases are TGTGCCAGCAGTTTGACAGGGGCCTACGAGCAGTACTTC. Amino acids: CASSLTGAYEQYF. Based on the CDR3 plus reference TRBV28 and TRBJ2-7, the full variable domain is DVKVTQSSRYLVKRTGEKVFLECVQDMDHENMFWYRQDPGLGLRLIYFSYDVKMKEKGDIPEGYSVSREKKERFSLILESASTNQTSMYLCASSLTGAYEQYFGPGTRLTVT.

The chain carries TRBV19 and TRBJ2-1, with TRBD2 matching over 11 bases. V shed 10 bases and J 7 bases; nucleotides not matched to a gene: 3. Germline V gene lookup returns CDR1 LNHDA and CDR2 SQIVND (reference sequence). This CDR3 has 12 amino acids. The CDR3 DNA is TGTGCCACGGGACTAGCGGAGAATGAGCAGTTCTTC. It encodes CATGLAENEQFF. Full variable domain (missing parts from reference TRBV19 and TRBJ2-1): DGGITQSPKYLFRKEGQNVTLSCEQNLNHDAMYWYRQDPGQGLRLIYYSQIVNDFQKGDIAEGYSVSREKKESFPLTVTSAQKNPTAFYLCATGLAENEQFFGPGTRLTVL.

V gene TRBV18 combines with J gene TRBJ2-7; TRBD2 aligns across 8 bases. Germline V gives CDR1 KGHSH, CDR2 LQKENI. The CDR3 extends over 15 amino acids. Germline trimming cut 2 bases from V and 1 base from J; bases unmatched to any gene: 4. The chain's CDR3 is CASSPIGGGSYEQYF. CDR3 sequence (DNA): TGTGCCAGCTCACCAATCGGGGGGGGTTCCTACGAGCAGTACTTC.

The rearrangement uses TRBV6-1 and TRBJ1-1; D is possibly TRBD1 (6 bases). This CDR3 spans 13 amino acids. The germline V gene has CDR1 MNHNS and CDR2 SASEGT. V was trimmed by 6 bases and J by 6 bases, leaving 14 bases between them. The CDR3 here is CASREKNRAEAFF. CDR3 bases: TGTGCCAGCAGAGAGAAAAACAGGGCTGAAGCTTTCTTT.

The chain has TRBV6-1 and TRBJ1-1; no reliable D call. Germline CDR1 MNHNS, CDR2 SASEGT. This CDR3 region has 15 residues. V was cut by 2 bases and J by 2 bases, with 12 bases left in between. CDR3 sequence (DNA): TGTGCCAGCAGTGAACTTCCGGACTCCAACACTGAAGCTTTCTTT. Residues: CASSELPDSNTEAFF.